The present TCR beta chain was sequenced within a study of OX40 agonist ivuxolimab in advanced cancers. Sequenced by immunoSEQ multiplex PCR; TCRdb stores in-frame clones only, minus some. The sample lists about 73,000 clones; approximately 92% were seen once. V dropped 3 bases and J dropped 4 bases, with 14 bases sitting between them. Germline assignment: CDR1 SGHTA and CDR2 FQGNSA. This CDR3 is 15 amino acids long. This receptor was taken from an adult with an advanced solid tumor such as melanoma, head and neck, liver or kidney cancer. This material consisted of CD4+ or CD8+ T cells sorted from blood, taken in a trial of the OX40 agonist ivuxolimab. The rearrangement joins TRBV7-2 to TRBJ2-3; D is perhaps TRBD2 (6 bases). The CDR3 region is CASSLGVPSADTQYF. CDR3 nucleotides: TGTGCCAGCAGCTTGGGCGTTCCTAGCGCAGATACGCAGTATTTT.